Listed below are T cell receptor beta chains from one sample, sequenced in a study of control samples from healthy donors and cancer patients. Profiling relied on immunoSEQ multiplex PCR, and the TCRdb table lists in-frame clones only, not all of them. The sample lists about 180,000 clones, 90% occurring once. Sequences were obtained from blood. The receptors stem from a woman in her forties or fifties in good health. Each CDR3 is given without its conserved first and last residue. The order of the fields is D gene, J gene, V gene, CDR3 protein. D genes are given only for firm matches.

. | TRBJ1-1 | TRBV3-1/TRBV3-2 | ASSQGNTEAF
. | TRBJ2-3 | TRBV4-1 | ASSHPRDWSTDTQY
TRBD1 | TRBJ1-1 | TRBV18 | ASSLSGTGNTEAF
TRBD2 | TRBJ2-5 | TRBV5-6 | ASSLLPAGGGETQY
. | TRBJ2-5 | TRBV5-5 | ASSLAQGRETQY
. | TRBJ2-2 | TRBV6-2/TRBV6-3 | ASSDSGAYTGELF
. | TRBJ2-3 | TRBV28 | ASRLGITTDTQY
. | TRBJ2-7 | TRBV5-6 | ASSTRGYEQY
TRBD1 | TRBJ1-4 | TRBV7-9 | ASSLRGTGREKLF
. | TRBJ1-1 | TRBV5-1 | ASSLNSGLGTEAF
TRBD1 | TRBJ1-4 | TRBV5-4 | ASSRQGRGYEKLF
TRBD1 | TRBJ1-2 | TRBV19 | ASLRKGTENYGYT
. | TRBJ2-3 | TRBV6-5 | ASSPTDTQY
. | TRBJ2-2 | TRBV5-4 | ASSRWGGGKAGELF
. | TRBJ2-7 | TRBV27 | ASTLPYPRERLSYEQY
. | TRBJ1-6 | TRBV12-3/TRBV12-4 | ASSSGRSPLH
. | TRBJ2-7 | TRBV4-2 | ASSQDRDHEQY
TRBD1 | TRBJ1-3 | TRBV7-9 | ASSSETGGATTIY
. | TRBJ1-6 | TRBV7-9 | ASSLFLGAIGSPLH
TRBD2 | TRBJ2-5 | TRBV9 | ASSPRRGGGRAGETQY
. | TRBJ1-2 | TRBV3-1/TRBV3-2 | ASSQAAAGNYGYT
TRBD1 | TRBJ2-4 | TRBV12-3/TRBV12-4 | ASKQGANIQY